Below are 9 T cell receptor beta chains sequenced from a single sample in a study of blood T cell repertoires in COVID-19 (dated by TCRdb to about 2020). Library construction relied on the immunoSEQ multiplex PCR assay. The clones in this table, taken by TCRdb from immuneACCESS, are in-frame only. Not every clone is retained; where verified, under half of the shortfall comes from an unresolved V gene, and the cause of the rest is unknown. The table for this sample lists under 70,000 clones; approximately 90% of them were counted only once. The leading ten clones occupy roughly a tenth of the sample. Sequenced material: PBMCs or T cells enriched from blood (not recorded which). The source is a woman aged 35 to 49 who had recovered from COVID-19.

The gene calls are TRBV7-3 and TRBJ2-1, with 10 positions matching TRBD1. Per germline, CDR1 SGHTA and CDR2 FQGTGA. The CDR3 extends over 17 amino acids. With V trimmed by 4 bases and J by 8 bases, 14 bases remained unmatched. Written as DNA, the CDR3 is TGTGCCAGCAGCTCCCACGCCACCGGGACAGGGGAGGATGAGCAGTTCTTC. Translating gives CASSSHATGTGEDEQFF.

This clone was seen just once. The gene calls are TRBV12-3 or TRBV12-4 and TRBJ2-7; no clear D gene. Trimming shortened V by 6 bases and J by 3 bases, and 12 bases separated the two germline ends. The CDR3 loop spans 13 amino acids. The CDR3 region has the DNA TGTGCCAGCAGCCTAGACCCGGGCTACGAGCAGTACTTC. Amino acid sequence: CASSLDPGYEQYF.

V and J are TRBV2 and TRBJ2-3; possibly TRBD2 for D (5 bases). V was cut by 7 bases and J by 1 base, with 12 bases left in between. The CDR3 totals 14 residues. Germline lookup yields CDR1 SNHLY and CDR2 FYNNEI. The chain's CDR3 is CASTRARGTDTQYF. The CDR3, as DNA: TGTGCCAGCACTCGAGCGCGGGGCACAGATACGCAGTATTTT. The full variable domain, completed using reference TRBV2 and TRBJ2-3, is EPEVTQTPSHQVTQMGQEVILRCVPISNHLYFYWYRQILGQKVEFLVSFYNNEISEKSEIFDDQFSVERPDGSNFTLKIRSTKLEDSAMYFCASTRARGTDTQYFGPGTRLTVL.

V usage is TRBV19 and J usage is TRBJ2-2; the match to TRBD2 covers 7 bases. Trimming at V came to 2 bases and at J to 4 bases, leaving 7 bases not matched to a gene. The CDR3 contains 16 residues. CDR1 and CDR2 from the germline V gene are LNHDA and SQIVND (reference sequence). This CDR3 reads CASSISAGVATGELFF. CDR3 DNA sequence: TGTGCCAGTAGTATAAGCGCGGGGGTTGCCACCGGGGAGCTGTTTTTT.

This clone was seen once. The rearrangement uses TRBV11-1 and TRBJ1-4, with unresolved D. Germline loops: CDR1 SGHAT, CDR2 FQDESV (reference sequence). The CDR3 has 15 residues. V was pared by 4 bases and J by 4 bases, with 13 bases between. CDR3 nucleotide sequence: TGTGCCAGCAGCTCTACTATGGAATATAATGAAAAACTGTTTTTT. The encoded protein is CASSSTMEYNEKLFF.

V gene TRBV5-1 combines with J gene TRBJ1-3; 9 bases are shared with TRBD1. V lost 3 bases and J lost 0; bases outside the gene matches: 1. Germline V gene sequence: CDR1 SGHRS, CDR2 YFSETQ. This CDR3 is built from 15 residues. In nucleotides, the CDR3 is TGCGCCAGCAGCTGGACAGGGGACTCTGGAAACACCATATATTTT. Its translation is CASSWTGDSGNTIYF.

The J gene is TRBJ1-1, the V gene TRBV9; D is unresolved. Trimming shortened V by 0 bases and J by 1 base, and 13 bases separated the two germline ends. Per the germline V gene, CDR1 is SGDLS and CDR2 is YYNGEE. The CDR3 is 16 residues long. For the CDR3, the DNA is TGTGCCAGCAGCGTAGGTACGGGAATGGGGAACACTGAAGCTTTCTTT. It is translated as CASSVGTGMGNTEAFF.

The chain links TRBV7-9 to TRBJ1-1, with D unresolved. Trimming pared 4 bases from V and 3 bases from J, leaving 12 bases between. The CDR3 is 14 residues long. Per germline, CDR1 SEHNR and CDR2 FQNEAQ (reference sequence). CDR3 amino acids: CASSSPGRDTEAFF. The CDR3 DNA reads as TGTGCCAGCAGCTCGCCGGGAAGGGACACTGAAGCTTTCTTT.

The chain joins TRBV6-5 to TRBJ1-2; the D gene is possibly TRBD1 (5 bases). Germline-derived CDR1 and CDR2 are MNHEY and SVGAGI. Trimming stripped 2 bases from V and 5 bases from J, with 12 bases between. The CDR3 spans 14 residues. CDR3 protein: CASSYMGGAYGYTF. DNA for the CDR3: TGTGCCAGCAGTTACATGGGTGGGGCTTATGGCTACACCTTC.